The 17 T cell receptor beta chains given below trace back to one sample, sequenced in a study of shared clonotypes between healthy human individuals. Assay: immunoSEQ multiplex PCR; the TCRdb copy retains only in-frame clones and omits some. The sample carries approximately 470,000 clones, about 85% recorded once. Sequencing was done on a sample of PBMCs. The source is a woman aged 40 to 50 in good health. Some clones in this sample may be carry-over from other donors' samples.

The chain uses TRBV6-6 and TRBJ2-1, with TRBD1 matching 7 bases. With 6 bases clipped from V and 4 bases from J, the junction kept 0 bases outside the gene matches. Germline loops: CDR1 MNHNY, CDR2 SVGAGI (reference sequence). This CDR3 has 12 amino acids. The CDR3 protein is CASRGQYNEQFF. CDR3 bases: TGTGCCAGCAGGGGACAGTACAATGAGCAGTTCTTC.

This clone was counted only a few times. This may be a read error: a much more frequent sequence differs by one nucleotide. The sample has other DNA sequences that encode this CDR3 too. This rearrangement joins TRBV4-3 to TRBJ1-2; no definite D call. V gave up 0 bases and J gave up 1 base, with 9 bases separating them. CDR1 is LGHNA, CDR2 YSLEER, per germline. The CDR3 runs to 15 residues. CDR3 region: CASSQDPWGNYGYTF. CDR3 DNA sequence: TGCGCCAGCAGCCAAGATCCGTGGGGTAACTATGGCTACACCTTC.

Written as DNA, the CDR3 is TGTGCCAGCAGCTTTCCCAGGGGAAGCCACTCTGGGGCCAACGTCCTGACTTTC. Its translation is CASSFPRGSHSGANVLTF. This chain links TRBV7-9 with TRBJ2-6, with D perhaps TRBD1 (6 bases). Germline values: CDR1 SEHNR, CDR2 FQNEAQ (reference sequence). V lost 3 bases, J lost 0 bases, and 15 bases lay in between. The CDR3 is 18 residues long.

The rearrangement uses TRBV7-9 and TRBJ1-3, with D unresolved. Looked up from germline, CDR1 is SEHNR and CDR2 is FQNEAQ (reference sequence). The CDR3 loop spans 17 amino acids. The germline V and J ends were trimmed by 0 bases and 1 base, with 13 bases remaining between them. The CDR3 is CASSLAGGGGSGNTIYF. CDR3 bases: TGTGCCAGCAGCTTAGCCGGAGGCGGAGGTTCTGGAAACACCATATATTTT.

This chain joins TRBV28 and TRBJ1-4; D is undetermined. Germline-derived CDR1 and CDR2 are MDHEN and SYDVKM. Deletions cut 8 bases from V and 5 bases from J, with 15 bases between. The CDR3 runs 14 residues. The CDR3 loop is CASRSLGKNEKLFF. CDR3 coding DNA: TGTGCCAGCCGATCCTTGGGCAAAAATGAAAAACTGTTTTTT.

This chain connects TRBV6-6 to TRBJ1-2; D is undetermined. Trimming shortened V by 5 bases and J by 6 bases, and 7 bases separated the two germline ends. CDR1 and CDR2 from the germline V gene are MNHNY and SVGAGI (reference sequence). The CDR3 covers 11 residues. The CDR3 DNA follows: TGTGCCAGCAGTCCTTTAGATGGCTACACCTTC. Translation: CASSPLDGYTF.

About this clone itself: A far larger clone is just one base off, so this is likely a read error. It is likely a read error, because the conserved phenylalanine at the end of the CDR3 is missing. CDR3 coding DNA: TGTGCCTGTTCCCTAAGCCACACGCAGTATCTT. Translating it yields CACSLSHTQYL. This rearrangement joins TRBV30 to TRBJ2-3; no definite D call. Germline values: CDR1 GTSNPN, CDR2 SVGIG (reference sequence). The CDR3 is made up of 11 amino acids. Between the trimmed V and J ends, which lost 6 bases and 9 bases, there was a span of 13 bases.

This chain links TRBV7-3 with TRBJ2-2; a weak D match, TRBD2 (5 bases). This CDR3 is built from 15 residues. Trimming took off 2 bases at V and 1 base at J, with 8 bases between the two ends. In germline, CDR1 is SGHTA, CDR2 FQGTGA. This CDR3 is CASSLSAVNTGELFF. The CDR3 DNA sequence: TGTGCCAGCAGCTTATCAGCGGTGAACACCGGGGAGCTGTTTTTT.

The chain links TRBV19 to TRBJ2-7; 9 positions match TRBD2. Germline-derived CDR1 and CDR2 are LNHDA and SQIVND (reference sequence). Trimming at V came to 3 bases and at J to 1 base, leaving 4 bases not matched to a gene. CDR3 length: 15 residues. Written as DNA, the CDR3 is TGTGCCAGTAGTATGAGGCGGGAGGGGTCCTACGAGCAGTACTTC. Translation gives CASSMRREGSYEQYF.

The chain links TRBV30 to TRBJ2-7, with TRBD2 matching 13 bases. The CDR3 contains 14 residues. V lost 3 bases, J lost 7 bases, and 6 bases stayed unmatched. Germline V lookup: CDR1 GTSNPN, CDR2 SVGIG (reference sequence). The CDR3 is CAWSDGLAGEEQYF. In DNA form, the CDR3 reads TGTGCCTGGAGCGACGGACTAGCGGGAGAGGAGCAGTACTTC.

To note about this clone: This likely came from a read error, as a far larger clone is one base away. The chain employs TRBV5-5 and TRBJ1-1, with D tentatively TRBD1 (6 bases). This CDR3 spans 13 amino acids. Trimming stripped 6 bases from V and 2 bases from J, with 11 bases between. Per the germline V gene, CDR1 is SGHKS and CDR2 is YYEKEE (reference sequence). The CDR3 sequence: CASTNRDNTEAFF. CDR3 nucleotide sequence: TGTGCCAGCACGAACAGGGATAACACTGAAGCTTTCTTT. The variable domain in full, completed from reference TRBV5-5 and TRBJ1-1, reads DAGVTQSPTHLIKTRGQQVTLRCSPISGHKSVSWYQQVLGQGPQFIFQYYEKEERGRGNFPDRFSARQFPNYSSELNVNALLLGDSALYLCASTNRDNTEAFFGQGTRLTVV.

As concerns this clone: This same CDR3 is encoded by further DNA sequences in the sample. The rearrangement uses TRBV5-1 and TRBJ1-4, with 10 nucleotides matching TRBD1. The CDR3 covers 15 residues. Germline CDR1 SGHRS, CDR2 YFSETQ. Losses at the gene ends were 4 bases for V and 7 bases for J; bases not matched to a gene: 7. The CDR3 sequence: CASSLEGTGVEKLFF. The DNA for the CDR3 is TGCGCCAGCAGCCTGGAGGGGACAGGGGTTGAAAAACTGTTTTTT.

This chain connects TRBV5-1 to TRBJ2-1, with 10 bases aligning to TRBD2. The CDR3 runs to 17 residues. V was pared by 4 bases and J by 3 bases, with 10 bases of the junction left unmatched. CDR1 SGHRS and CDR2 YFSETQ come from the germline V gene. The CDR3 region is CASSSSSGSTSYNEQFF. In DNA, the CDR3 is TGCGCCAGCAGCAGTTCTAGCGGGAGCACGAGCTACAATGAGCAGTTCTTC.

Turning to this clone: A far larger clone is just one base off, so this is likely a read error. As the CDR3 is not closed by the conserved phenylalanine or tryptophan, this likely results from a read error. V gene TRBV18 combines with J gene TRBJ2-6; no reliable D call. The germline V gene encodes CDR1 KGHSH and CDR2 LQKENI. The V end was cut by 2 bases, the J end by 0 bases, with 5 bases between. CDR3 length: 15 amino acids. CDR3 sequence (DNA): TGTGCCAGCTCACCAGAGTTCTCTGGGGCCAACGTCCTGACTCTC. Translation: CASSPEFSGANVLTL.

A remark on this clone: It differs at one base from a far larger clone, so likely a read error. The same CDR3 also results from other DNA sequences found in this sample. The chain joins TRBV2 to TRBJ2-2; D is uncertain. Looked up from germline, CDR1 is SNHLY and CDR2 is FYNNEI. The CDR3 has 15 amino acids. The CDR3 nucleotides read TGTGCCAGTAGTGAAGTTTCGGGTTCCACCGGGGAGCTGTTTTTT. As protein: CASSEVSGSTGELFF.

This chain links TRBV10-3 with TRBJ1-5, with TRBD1 as a possible D gene (6 bases). CDR1 and CDR2 (germline): ENHRY, SYGVKD. V was clipped by 3 bases and J by 4 bases, with 7 bases between them. The CDR3 runs to 13 residues. As DNA, the CDR3 is TGTGCCATCAGTGAACAGGGTAATCAGCCCCAGCATTTT. Translating gives CAISEQGNQPQHF.

The chain couples TRBV2 to TRBJ2-5, with 10 bases matching TRBD2. The germline V gene encodes CDR1 SNHLY and CDR2 FYNNEI. With V trimmed by 2 bases and J by 7 bases, 7 bases remained unmatched. The CDR3 runs to 15 residues. The chain's CDR3 is CASSEYLAGDGTQYF. The CDR3, as DNA: TGTGCCAGCAGTGAATACCTAGCGGGAGATGGGACCCAGTACTTC.